The 13 T cell receptor beta chains listed next were all sequenced from one sample in a study of blood T cell repertoires in COVID-19. Profiled with immunoSEQ multiplex PCR; TCRdb holds only in-frame clones, not every one. The sample has about 130,000 clones, more than 80% seen once; the top ten hold around 4%. The sample consisted of peripheral blood. The receptors come from a human donor in a cohort sampled during active COVID-19.

The chain links TRBV15 to TRBJ2-7; D is uncertain. V was trimmed by 7 bases and J by 2 bases, leaving 15 bases between them. The CDR3 runs to 14 residues. CDR1 LNHNV and CDR2 YYDKDF come from the germline V gene (reference sequence). CDR3 in DNA: TGTGCCACCAAAGCGAGCCTAGAGACCTACGAGCAGTACGTC. Encoded protein: CATKASLETYEQYV.

The chain carries TRBV11-2 and TRBJ1-2, with D perhaps TRBD1 (6 bases). V lost 5 bases and J lost 8, with 18 bases in between. Germline V gene lookup returns CDR1 SGHAT and CDR2 FQNNGV. This CDR3 is 14 amino acids long. The CDR3 sequence is CASSTGKGGGGYTF. For the CDR3, the DNA is TGTGCCAGCAGCACCGGCAAGGGGGGGGGCGGCTACACCTTC.

The J gene is TRBJ2-7, the V gene TRBV7-8; D may be TRBD2 (5 bases). The CDR3 totals 11 residues. The germline gives CDR1 SGHVS, CDR2 FQNEAQ. V was clipped by 5 bases and J by 5 bases, with 7 bases between them. The CDR3, as DNA: TGTGCCAGCAGCGCGAGGGACGAGCAGTACTTC. Protein product: CASSARDEQYF.

The chain is built from TRBV6-6 and TRBJ2-2; possible D gene TRBD1, 6 bases. Germline assignment: CDR1 MNHNY and CDR2 SVGAGI (reference sequence). This CDR3 comprises 16 residues. V lost 4 bases and J 1 base, leaving 13 bases between the germline ends. This CDR3 is CASSLPGHQNTGELFF. The CDR3, as DNA: TGTGCCAGCAGTTTGCCGGGACACCAGAACACCGGGGAGCTGTTTTTT.

This clone showed up just a few times. This rearrangement joins TRBV7-2 to TRBJ2-5; 10 bases are a match to TRBD1. The junction had 3 bases not matched to a gene; V was cut back by 5 bases and J by 3 bases. Germline values: CDR1 SGHTA, CDR2 FQGNSA. The CDR3 spans 14 residues. The CDR3 DNA reads TGTGCCAGCAGCGGGACAGGGGAGAAAGAGACCCAGTACTTC. Protein product: CASSGTGEKETQYF.

This sequence joins TRBV18 and TRBJ2-3; unclear D gene. Germline V gene data show CDR1 as KGHSH and CDR2 as LQKENI. The CDR3 is 15 amino acids. V was clipped by 3 bases and J by 6 bases, with 16 bases between them. CDR3 sequence reads: CASSPLVGFVDTQYF. The CDR3 region has the DNA TGTGCCAGCTCACCTCTGGTCGGTTTCGTTGATACGCAGTATTTT.

The gene calls are TRBV19 and TRBJ1-2; no definite D call. The CDR3 consists of 16 residues. Germline CDR1 is LNHDA and CDR2 is SQIVND (reference sequence). The V and J ends lost 1 base and 0 bases respectively, with 12 bases between them. CDR3 residues: CASSIGEWQANYGYTF. The DNA of the CDR3 is TGTGCCAGTAGTATAGGGGAGTGGCAGGCTAACTATGGCTACACCTTC.

The chain has TRBV29-1 and TRBJ1-1; perhaps TRBD1 as D (6 bases). The CDR3 runs to 13 residues. Per germline, CDR1 SQVTM and CDR2 ANQGSEA. Trimming took off 3 bases at V and 5 bases at J, with 13 bases between the two ends. CDR3 bases: TGCAGCGTTGATCGGGGGGCGCGGACTGAAGCTTTCTTT. Protein sequence: CSVDRGARTEAFF.

The chain carries TRBV3-1 (or the pseudogene TRBV3-2) and TRBJ2-7; 12 bases line up with TRBD2. Germline CDR1 reads LGHDT; CDR2 reads YNNKEL (reference sequence). The CDR3 covers 16 residues. The J segment lost 5 bases and the V segment lost 5 bases, leaving 10 bases of the junction unmatched. This chain's CDR3 is CASSARLAGDFNEQYF. In DNA, the CDR3 is TGTGCCAGCAGCGCTCGACTAGCGGGGGATTTCAACGAGCAGTACTTC.

The J gene is TRBJ2-3, the V gene TRBV15, with D unresolved. This CDR3 is 12 amino acids long. Germline V lookup: CDR1 LNHNV, CDR2 YYDKDF (reference sequence). V lost 1 base to trimming and J lost 4 bases, with 3 bases between them. CDR3 bases: TGTGCCACCAGCAGAGCAGCAGATACGCAGTATTTT. Translating gives CATSRAADTQYF.

This clone was seen a few times. The chain links TRBV4-1 to TRBJ2-2; 10 nucleotides agree with TRBD2. V lost 4 bases and J lost 2; bases outside the gene matches: 4. This CDR3 spans 16 amino acids. Germline V gene lookup returns CDR1 MGHRA and CDR2 YSYEKL. CDR3 loop: CASSLSGGANTGELFF. The CDR3 coding sequence is TGCGCCAGCAGCCTGAGCGGGGGGGCAAACACCGGGGAGCTGTTTTTT.

The chain is built from TRBV21-1 and TRBJ1-4; the DNA was not used to check the table's D call, TRBD1. TRBV21-1 has pseudogene status. The CDR3 spans 18 residues. The CDR3 protein is CASSGKRDRASANEKLFF. The CDR3 bases are TGTGCCAGCAGCGGAAAGCGGGACAGGGCGTCGGCTAATGAAAAACTGTTTTTT.

V is TRBV30 and J is TRBJ1-1; D gene unclear. Germline assignment: CDR1 GTSNPN and CDR2 SVGIG (reference sequence). Trimming stripped 1 base from V and 5 bases from J, with 11 bases between. The CDR3 covers 13 residues. The CDR3 DNA reads as TGTGCCTGGAGTGAAACTACGGAGACTGAAGCTTTCTTT. It is translated as CAWSETTETEAFF.